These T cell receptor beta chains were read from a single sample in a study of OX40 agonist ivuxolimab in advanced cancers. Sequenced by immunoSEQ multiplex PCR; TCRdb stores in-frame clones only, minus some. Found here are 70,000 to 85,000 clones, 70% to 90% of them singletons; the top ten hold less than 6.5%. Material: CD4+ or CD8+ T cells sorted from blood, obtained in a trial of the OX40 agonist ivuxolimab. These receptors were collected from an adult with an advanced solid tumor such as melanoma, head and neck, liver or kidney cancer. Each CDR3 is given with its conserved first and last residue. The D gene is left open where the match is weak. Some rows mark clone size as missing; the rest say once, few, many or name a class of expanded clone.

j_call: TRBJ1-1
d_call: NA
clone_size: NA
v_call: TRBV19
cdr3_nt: TGTGCCAGTAGTATAGTAACTGAAGCTTTCTTT
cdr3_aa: CASSIVTEAFF

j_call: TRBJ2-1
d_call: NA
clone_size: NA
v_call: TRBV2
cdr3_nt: TGTGCCAGCAGTGAATCTGAACAATTCAACAATGAGCAGTTCTTC
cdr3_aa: CASSESEQFNNEQFF

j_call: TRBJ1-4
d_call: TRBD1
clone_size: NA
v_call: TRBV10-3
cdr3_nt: TGTGCCATCAGGGGACAGGAGGATGAAAAACTGTTTTTT
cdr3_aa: CAIRGQEDEKLFF

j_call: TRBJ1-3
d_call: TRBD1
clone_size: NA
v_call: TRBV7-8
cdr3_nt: TGTGCCAGCAGCAAGGACAGGGGCGACTCTGGAAACACCATATATTTT
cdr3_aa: CASSKDRGDSGNTIYF

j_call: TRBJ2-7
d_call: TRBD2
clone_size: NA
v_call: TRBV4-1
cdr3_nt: TGCGCCAGCAGCCAATTTGGCGGGAGGACCCCTTCCTACGAGCAGTACTTC
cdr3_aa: CASSQFGGRTPSYEQYF

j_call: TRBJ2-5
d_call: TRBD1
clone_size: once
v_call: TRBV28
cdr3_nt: TGTGCCAGCAGTCCCGCGACAGGGAGTTGGACCCAGTACTTC
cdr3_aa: CASSPATGSWTQYF

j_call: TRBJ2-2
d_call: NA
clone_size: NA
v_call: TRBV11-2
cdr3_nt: TGTGCCAGCAGCTTAGAAAGGAGCGTCGGGGAGCTGTTTTTT
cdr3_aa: CASSLERSVGELFF

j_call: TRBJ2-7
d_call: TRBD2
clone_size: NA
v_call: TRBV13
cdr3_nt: TGTGCCAGCAGCCCGACCTGGCGGGAGCCGCGCGAGCAGTACTTC
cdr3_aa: CASSPTWREPREQYF

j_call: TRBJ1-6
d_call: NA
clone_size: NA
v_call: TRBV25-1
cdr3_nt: TGTGCCAGCAGAGAGACAGGTTCCTCCTATAATTCACCCCTCCACTTT
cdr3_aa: CASRETGSSYNSPLHF

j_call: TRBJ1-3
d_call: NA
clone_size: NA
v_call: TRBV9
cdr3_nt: TGTGCCAGCAGCTATGCTGGGGCAGACTCTGGAAACACCATATATTTT
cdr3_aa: CASSYAGADSGNTIYF

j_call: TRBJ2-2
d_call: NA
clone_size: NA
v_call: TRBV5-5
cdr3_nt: TGTGCCAGCAGCTCCAACCCCGGGGAGCTGTTTTTT
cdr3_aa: CASSSNPGELFF

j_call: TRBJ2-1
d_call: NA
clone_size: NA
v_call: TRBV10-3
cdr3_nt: TGTGCCATCAGTGCACAGGAGAATGAGCAGTTCTTC
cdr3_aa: CAISAQENEQFF

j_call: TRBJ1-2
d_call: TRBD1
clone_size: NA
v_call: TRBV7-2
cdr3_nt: TGTGCCAGCAGCAGGGACAGGGCCCGGAACTACTATGGCTACACCTTC
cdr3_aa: CASSRDRARNYYGYTF

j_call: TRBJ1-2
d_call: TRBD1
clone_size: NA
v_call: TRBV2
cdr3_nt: TGTGCCAGCAGTGGTGGGTCAACAGGGGATTATGGCTACACCTTC
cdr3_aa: CASSGGSTGDYGYTF

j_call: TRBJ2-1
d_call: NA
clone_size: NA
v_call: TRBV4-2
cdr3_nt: TGTGCCAGCAGCCAGCAAGCTCCCTACAATGAGCAGTTCTTC
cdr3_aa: CASSQQAPYNEQFF

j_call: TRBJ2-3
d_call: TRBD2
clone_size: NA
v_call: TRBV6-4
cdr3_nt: TGTGCCAGCAGTGACTCTAGCGGGGGCACAGATACGCAGTATTTT
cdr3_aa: CASSDSSGGTDTQYF

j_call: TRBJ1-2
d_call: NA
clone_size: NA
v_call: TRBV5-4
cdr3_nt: TGTGCCAGCAGACTCAACTATGGCTACACCTTC
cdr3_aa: CASRLNYGYTF